This TCR beta chain appears in the sequencing data of a study of T cells after somatic rescue of genetic block. TCRdb's copy holds only in-frame clones and misses some; the assay was immunoSEQ multiplex PCR. The table includes 65,000 to 70,000 clones, approximately 90% detected once. CDR3 size: 16 residues. V lost 3 bases, J lost 2 bases, and 5 bases stayed unmatched. CDR1 and CDR2 from the germline V gene are KGHSH and LQKENI. Input material: peripheral blood mononuclear cells (PBMCs). The V call is TRBV18, the J call TRBJ2-5, with TRBD2 matching over 11 bases. This receptor was identified in a man in his forties. The CDR3 coding sequence is TGTGCCAGCTCACCGAGACTAGCGGGAACTCAAGAGACCCAGTACTTC. It encodes CASSPRLAGTQETQYF.